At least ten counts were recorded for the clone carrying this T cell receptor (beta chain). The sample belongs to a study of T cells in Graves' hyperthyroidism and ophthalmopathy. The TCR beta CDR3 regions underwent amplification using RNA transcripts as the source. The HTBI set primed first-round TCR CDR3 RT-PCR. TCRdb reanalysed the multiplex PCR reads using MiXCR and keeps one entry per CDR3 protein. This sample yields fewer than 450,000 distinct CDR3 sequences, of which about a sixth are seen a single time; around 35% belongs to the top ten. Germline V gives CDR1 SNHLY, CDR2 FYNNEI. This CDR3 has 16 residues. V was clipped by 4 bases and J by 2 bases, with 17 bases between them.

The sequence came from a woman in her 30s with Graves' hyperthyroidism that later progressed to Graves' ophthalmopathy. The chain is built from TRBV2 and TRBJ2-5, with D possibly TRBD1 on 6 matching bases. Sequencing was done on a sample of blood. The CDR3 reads CASSVWTAESQETQYF. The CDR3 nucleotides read TGTGCCAGCAGTGTCTGGACAGCCGAATCTCAAGAGACCCAGTACTTC. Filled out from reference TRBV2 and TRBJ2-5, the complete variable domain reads EPEVTQTPSHQVTQMGQEVILRCVPISNHLYFYWYRQILGQKVEFLVSFYNNEISEKSEIFDDQFSVERPDGSNFTLKIRSTKLEDSAMYFCASSVWTAESQETQYFGPGTRLLVL.